Sequencing of this T cell receptor (beta chain) was carried out in a study of vaccination and CD4 T cells after COVID-19. Looking at the study overall: Convalescent cases comprised several mild and one severe, all SARS-CoV-2 positive by nasal swab PCR. Each person enrolled got two BNT162b2 or mRNA-1273 vaccine doses.

This clonotype was counted between two and nine times. Its antigen is still unknown. Sequenced with the Oncomine TCR Beta short-read assay was DNA taken from cultured CD4+ T cells. Cultured CD4+ T cells yielded the extracted genomic DNA. TCRdb reanalysed the PCR reads using MiXCR and keeps one entry per CDR3 protein. This sample yields 15,000 to 20,000 distinct CDR3 sequences, of which around 60% are seen a single time; approximately 11% belongs to the top ten. Treatment described: roughly ten-day PBMC culture with coronavirus spike peptide pools or control peptides (ViraFEST assay). The V and J ends lost 2 bases and 8 bases respectively, with 15 bases between them. This CDR3 contains 14 residues. CDR1 and CDR2 from the germline V gene are LGHNA and YNFKEQ.

The genes are TRBV4-2 and TRBJ1-2; tentatively, D is TRBD1 (5 bases). The sequencing input was CD4+ T cells from blood, cultured in vitro. The sequence was collected from a human donor who had recovered from COVID-19. CDR3 coding DNA: TGTGCCAGCAGCCAACTTCGGGGGGGTACGGGCTACACCTTC. It encodes CASSQLRGGTGYTF.